The T cell receptor beta chain under discussion was sequenced for a study of Graves' ophthalmopathy and Graves' hyperthyroidism. Trimming cost V 7 bases and J 5 bases, with 17 bases left between them. Germline lookup yields CDR1 DFQATT and CDR2 SNEGSKA (reference sequence). The CDR3 is made up of 13 amino acids. Using RNA transcripts, the TCR beta CDR3 regions were amplified. The workflow started with a first-round RT-PCR run with HTBI primers and then moved on to a second-round multiplex PCR. TCRdb ran MiXCR on the multiplex PCR reads and lists one entry per CDR3 protein. The sample consists of hundreds of thousands of distinct CDR3 sequences, under 25% of them appearing once. Calling hyperthyroidism stable required that no ophthalmopathy show up within 18 months of follow-up.

The rearrangement links TRBV20-1 to TRBJ1-1; D call uncertain. Sequenced: peripheral blood. The clonotype was recovered from a woman under 30 with stable Graves' hyperthyroidism. The CDR3 coding sequence is TGCAGTGTTCTATCTGTTAGGTTAACTGAAGCTTTCTTT. Its protein product is CSVLSVRLTEAFF.